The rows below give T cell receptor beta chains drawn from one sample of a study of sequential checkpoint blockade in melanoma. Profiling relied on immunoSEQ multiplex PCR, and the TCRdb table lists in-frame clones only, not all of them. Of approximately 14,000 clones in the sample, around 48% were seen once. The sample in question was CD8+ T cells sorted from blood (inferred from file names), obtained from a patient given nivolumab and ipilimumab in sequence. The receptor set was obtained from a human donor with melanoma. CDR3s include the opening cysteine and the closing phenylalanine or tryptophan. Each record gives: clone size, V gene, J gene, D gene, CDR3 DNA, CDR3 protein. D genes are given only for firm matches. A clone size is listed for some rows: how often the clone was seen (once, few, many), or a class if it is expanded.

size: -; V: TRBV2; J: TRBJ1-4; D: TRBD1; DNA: TGTGCCAGCAGTTTGCGGACAGGGGCAGGTGAAAAACTGTTTTTT; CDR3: CASSLRTGAGEKLFF
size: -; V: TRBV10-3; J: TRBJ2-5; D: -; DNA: TGTGCCATCAGTGTGGTGTGGCGGGAGACCCAGTACTTC; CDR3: CAISVVWRETQYF
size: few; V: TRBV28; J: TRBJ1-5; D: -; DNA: TGTGCCAGCAGTTCCGTGGGGCATAGCAATCAGCCCCAGCATTTT; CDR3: CASSSVGHSNQPQHF
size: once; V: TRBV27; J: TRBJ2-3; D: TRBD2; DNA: TGTGCCAGCAGACCTGGGAGGGACGAAGATACGCAGTATTTT; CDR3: CASRPGRDEDTQYF
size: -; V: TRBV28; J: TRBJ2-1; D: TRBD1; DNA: TGTGCCAGCAGACCGGACAGGGACTACAATGAGCAGTTCTTC; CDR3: CASRPDRDYNEQFF
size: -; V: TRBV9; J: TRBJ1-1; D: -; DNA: TGTGCCAGCAGCGTAGCAGAATACCTTGAAGCTTTCTTT; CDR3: CASSVAEYLEAFF
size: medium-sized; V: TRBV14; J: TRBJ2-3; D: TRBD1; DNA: TGTGCCAGCAGCCTACAGGGGTTTGGGACAGATACGCAGTATTTT; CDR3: CASSLQGFGTDTQYF
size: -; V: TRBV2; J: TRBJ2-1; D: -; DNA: TGTGCCAGCAGAGACAGCCCAGCGAGCTCCTACAATGAGCAGTTCTTC; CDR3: CASRDSPASSYNEQFF
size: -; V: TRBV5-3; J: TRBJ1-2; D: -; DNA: TGTGCCAGCAGCTTAGCGGGTCCGTATGGCTACACCTTC; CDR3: CASSLAGPYGYTF
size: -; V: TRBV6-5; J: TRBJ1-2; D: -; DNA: TGTGCCAGCAGTTACGGGGTAGGGGGGGCCTATGGCTACACCTTC; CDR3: CASSYGVGGAYGYTF
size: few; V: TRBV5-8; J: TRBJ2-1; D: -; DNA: TGTGGAGGATTCGCGGGATCGCAGTTCTTC; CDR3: CGGFAGSQFF
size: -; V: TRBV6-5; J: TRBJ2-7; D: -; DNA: TGTGCCAGCAGATCAACTAGCAGCAACTACGAGCAGTACTTC; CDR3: CASRSTSSNYEQYF
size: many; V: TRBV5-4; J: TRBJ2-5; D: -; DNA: TGTGCCAGCAGCTTAGCGTGGGAGACCCAGTACTTC; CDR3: CASSLAWETQYF
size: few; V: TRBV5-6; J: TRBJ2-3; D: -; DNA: TGTGCCAGCAGCTTGGCCAACTCAGATACGCAGTATTTT; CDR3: CASSLANSDTQYF
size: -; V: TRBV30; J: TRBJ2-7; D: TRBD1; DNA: TGTGCCTGCCAGACAGGGAGTCCCTACGAGCAGTACTTC; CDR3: CACQTGSPYEQYF
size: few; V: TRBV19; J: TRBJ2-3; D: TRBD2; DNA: TGTGCCAGTAGTATAGGACTAGCGGGGGGGCCTAGCACAGATACGCAGTATTTT; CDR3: CASSIGLAGGPSTDTQYF
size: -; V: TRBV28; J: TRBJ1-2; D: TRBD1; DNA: TGTGCCAGCATAGGGACAGGGACTAACTATGGCTACACCTTC; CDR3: CASIGTGTNYGYTF
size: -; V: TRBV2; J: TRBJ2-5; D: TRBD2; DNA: TGTGCCACCGGGCGAGCGGGGGGATGGGAGACCCAGTACTTC; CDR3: CATGRAGGWETQYF
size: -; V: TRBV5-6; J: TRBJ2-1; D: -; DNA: TGTGCCAGCAGCTTGGAAGGAGGGGTACAGCAGTTCTTC; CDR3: CASSLEGGVQQFF
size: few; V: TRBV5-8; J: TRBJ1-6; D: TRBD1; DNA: TGTGCCAGCAGCACGGACAGGGGATCCTATAATTCACCCCTCCACTTT; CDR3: CASSTDRGSYNSPLHF
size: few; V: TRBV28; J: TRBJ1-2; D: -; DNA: TGTGCCAGCAGTTTCTCCCCAGGAAAACCTTATGGCTACACCTTC; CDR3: CASSFSPGKPYGYTF
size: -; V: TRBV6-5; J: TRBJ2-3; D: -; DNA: TGTGCCAGCAGTGTTCTAACCGGGACTCTCGATACGCAGTATTTT; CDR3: CASSVLTGTLDTQYF